This section outlines one T cell receptor (beta chain) sequence together with its context. CD45RO-negative cells were positively selected for CCR7, leaving out terminally differentiated effector memory CD45RA+ cells. The data were taken from a study of shared clonotypes between healthy human individuals. The input for sorted-subset replicate PCRs was 200 ng DNA, around 30,000 T cell genomes. Assay used: immunoSEQ multiplex PCR; TCRdb lists only in-frame clones, some missing. The sample has about 580,000 clones; 98% are singletons. This CDR3 contains 11 residues. Germline CDR1 and CDR2: ENHRY and SYGVKD. V was shortened by 1 base and J by 8 bases, with 5 bases between the two germline ends.

The V call is TRBV10-3, the J call TRBJ1-2; D not certain. Sequencing input: naive CD8+ T cells sorted from blood. The sequence was obtained from a young man in good health. The DNA for the CDR3 is TGTGCCATCAGTGAGTTGTGGGGCTACACCTTC. It encodes CAISELWGYTF.